This is a list of T cell receptor beta chains from one sample in a study of T cells in Graves' hyperthyroidism and ophthalmopathy. In TCRdb, the multiplex PCR reads were re-called with MiXCR into one record per CDR3 protein. This table has about 360,000 distinct CDR3 sequences, roughly 25% appearing once. The specimen sequenced was blood. These receptors were collected from a man aged 50 or older with Graves' hyperthyroidism. The CDR3 runs from the conserved cysteine through the conserved F or W. D genes are given only for firm matches. Expanded clones get a size class; other rows say once, few or many, or leave the size out.

d_call	j_call	v_call	clone_size	cdr3_aa	cdr3_nt
TRBD2	TRBJ2-7	TRBV7-2	few	CASSLLKRGEGNEQYF	TGTGCCAGCAGCTTGCTGAAGCGGGGGGAGGGCAATGAGCAGTACTTC
TRBD1	TRBJ1-5	TRBV30	NA	CAWSVQGSQPQHF	TGTGCCTGGAGTGTACAGGGGAGTCAGCCCCAGCATTTT
TRBD2	TRBJ2-7	TRBV20-1	many	CSASLGEGRYEQYF	TGCAGTGCTAGCCTCGGGGAGGGTCGGTACGAGCAGTACTTC
TRBD1	TRBJ1-1	TRBV30	few	CACSEPQGAVTEAFF	TGTGCCTGTTCAGAACCGCAGGGGGCGGTCACTGAAGCTTTCTTT
NA	TRBJ2-7	TRBV11-2	many	CASSPLDSNTYEQYF	TGTGCCAGCAGCCCCTTGGACAGTAATACCTACGAGCAGTACTTC
TRBD1	TRBJ2-5	TRBV29-1	NA	CSVEIVGGAGETQYF	TGCAGCGTTGAAATAGTAGGGGGCGCAGGAGAGACCCAGTACTTC
NA	TRBJ2-1	TRBV7-9	many	CASSFGVREQFF	TGTGCCAGCAGCTTCGGGGTACGTGAGCAGTTCTTC
TRBD2	TRBJ2-2	TRBV18	NA	CASSPVAGRSRTGELFF	TGTGCCAGCTCACCAGTAGCGGGAAGGAGTCGCACCGGGGAGCTGTTTTTT
NA	TRBJ1-5	TRBV6-1	few	CASSVSSGMSNQPQHF	TGTGCCAGCAGTGTAAGTTCAGGGATGAGCAATCAGCCCCAGCATTTT
NA	TRBJ2-5	TRBV3-1	many	CASSQDHRGETQYF	TGTGCCAGCAGCCAAGATCATAGGGGGGAGACCCAGTACTTC
TRBD1	TRBJ2-7	TRBV28	many	CASRTGGADYEQYF	TGTGCCAGCAGAACAGGGGGCGCCGACTACGAGCAGTACTTC
NA	TRBJ2-7	TRBV27	few	CASSFLGRTYEQYF	TGTGCCAGCAGTTTTCTGGGTCGGACCTACGAGCAGTACTTC
NA	TRBJ2-2	TRBV7-2	NA	CASSLQPLGELFF	TGCGCCAGCAGCCTCCAGCCATTAGGGGAGCTGTTTTTT
NA	TRBJ2-5	TRBV6-1	many	CASSSPGSQETQYF	TGTGCCAGCAGTTCACCGGGTTCGCAAGAGACCCAGTACTTC
NA	TRBJ1-2	TRBV28	NA	CASSLSDGIRGYTF	TGTGCCAGCAGCCTCTCCGACGGGATCCGCGGCTACACCTTC
NA	TRBJ2-1	TRBV29-1	few	CSGGDSSYNEQFF	TGCAGCGGGGGCGATAGCTCCTACAATGAGCAGTTCTTC
NA	TRBJ1-2	TRBV6-2/TRBV6-3	NA	CASSLRRLGHGYTF	TGTGCCAGCAGTCTCCGACGGTTGGGTCATGGCTACACCTTC
NA	TRBJ2-1	TRBV7-2	many	CASSLVSRGSYNEQFF	TGTGCCAGCAGCTTAGTTAGCAGGGGCTCCTACAATGAGCAGTTCTTC
TRBD2	TRBJ2-5	TRBV7-9	few	CASSPETSGQETQYF	TGTGCCAGCAGCCCGGAGACTAGCGGACAAGAGACCCAGTACTTC
NA	TRBJ2-1	TRBV5-1	few	CASSLAVAEAYNEQFF	TGCGCCAGCAGCTTAGCGGTAGCGGAAGCCTACAATGAGCAGTTCTTC
TRBD2	TRBJ2-2	TRBV5-1	NA	CASSLTSGASTGELFF	TGCGCCAGCAGCTTGACCAGCGGGGCGAGCACCGGGGAGCTGTTTTTT
NA	TRBJ2-3	TRBV20-1	NA	CSACRETGTQYF	TGCAGTGCCTGCAGGGAGACAGGTACGCAGTATTTT
NA	TRBJ2-3	TRBV12-3/TRBV12-4	many	CASSQPPLRTDTQYF	TGTGCCAGCAGTCAACCCCCCCTTCGCACAGATACGCAGTATTTT
NA	TRBJ2-1	TRBV20-1	many	CSATGPNNEQFF	TGCAGTGCGACCGGGCCCAACAATGAGCAGTTCTTC
TRBD2	TRBJ2-1	TRBV7-3	many	CASSLTFTSGSHEQFF	TGTGCCAGCAGCTTAACGTTTACTAGCGGGAGTCATGAGCAGTTCTTC
NA	TRBJ2-3	TRBV30	many	CAWSVTQFTDTQYF	TGTGCCTGGAGTGTAACCCAATTCACAGATACGCAGTATTTT
TRBD1	TRBJ2-7	TRBV2	NA	CASSEAGTGSPYEQYF	TGTGCCAGCAGTGAAGCCGGGACAGGTTCACCCTACGAGCAGTACTTC
TRBD1	TRBJ1-5	TRBV5-1	few	CASSSGTALNQPQHF	TGCGCCAGCAGCTCGGGGACAGCCCTTAATCAGCCCCAGCATTTT
NA	TRBJ1-2	TRBV3-1	NA	CASSQDLSRGFHGYTF	TGTGCCAGCAGCCAAGATTTAAGCAGGGGATTTCATGGCTACACCTTC
NA	TRBJ2-1	TRBV7-3	many	CASSFGVSSYNEQFF	TGTGCCAGCAGCTTTGGGGTGAGCTCCTACAATGAGCAGTTCTTC
NA	TRBJ1-2	TRBV2	NA	CASSEGAGYTF	TGTGCCAGCAGTGAAGGGGCTGGCTACACCTTC
NA	TRBJ2-7	TRBV10-3	NA	CATRPSEASYEQYF	TGTGCCACCCGGCCTAGCGAGGCATCCTACGAGCAGTACTTC
NA	TRBJ2-1	TRBV6-1	few	CASQGDVNEQFF	TGTGCCAGCCAGGGAGATGTCAATGAGCAGTTCTTC
NA	TRBJ2-1	TRBV27	many	CASSIGRNEQFF	TGTGCCAGCAGTATCGGGAGAAATGAGCAGTTCTTC
TRBD1	TRBJ2-7	TRBV7-9	many	CASSPAGTGLYEQYF	TGTGCCAGCAGCCCAGCCGGGACAGGGCTGTACGAGCAGTACTTC
NA	TRBJ1-1	TRBV6-2/TRBV6-3	NA	CASSYMGGAEAFF	TGTGCCAGCAGTTACATGGGAGGCGCTGAAGCTTTCTTT
NA	TRBJ1-6	TRBV7-8	few	CASSHHDSPLHF	TGTGCCAGCAGCCATCACGATTCACCCCTCCACTTT
NA	TRBJ2-7	TRBV20-1	many	CSARDTGYEQYF	TGCAGTGCTAGGGACACGGGTTACGAGCAGTACTTC
NA	TRBJ2-7	TRBV27	many	CASSLKGAAVYEQYF	TGTGCCAGCAGTTTAAAAGGGGCAGCCGTCTACGAGCAGTACTTC
NA	TRBJ2-7	TRBV4-1	few	CASRNLAETSSYEQYF	TGTGCCAGCAGAAACTTGGCCGAGACATCCTCCTACGAGCAGTACTTC
TRBD2	TRBJ2-7	TRBV5-4	few	CASSFGLAGAGEQYF	TGTGCCAGCAGCTTCGGACTAGCGGGAGCGGGGGAGCAGTACTTC
NA	TRBJ2-1	TRBV5-1	NA	CASSLSTGANEQFF	TGCGCCAGCAGCTTGTCTACAGGCGCCAATGAGCAGTTCTTC
TRBD2	TRBJ2-1	TRBV6-1	NA	CASSSTGGPRVNEQFF	TGTGCCAGCAGTTCCACGGGAGGGCCGAGGGTTAATGAGCAGTTCTTC
NA	TRBJ2-5	TRBV5-1	NA	CASSPGAEETQYF	TGCGCCAGCAGCCCAGGGGCGGAAGAGACCCAGTACTTC